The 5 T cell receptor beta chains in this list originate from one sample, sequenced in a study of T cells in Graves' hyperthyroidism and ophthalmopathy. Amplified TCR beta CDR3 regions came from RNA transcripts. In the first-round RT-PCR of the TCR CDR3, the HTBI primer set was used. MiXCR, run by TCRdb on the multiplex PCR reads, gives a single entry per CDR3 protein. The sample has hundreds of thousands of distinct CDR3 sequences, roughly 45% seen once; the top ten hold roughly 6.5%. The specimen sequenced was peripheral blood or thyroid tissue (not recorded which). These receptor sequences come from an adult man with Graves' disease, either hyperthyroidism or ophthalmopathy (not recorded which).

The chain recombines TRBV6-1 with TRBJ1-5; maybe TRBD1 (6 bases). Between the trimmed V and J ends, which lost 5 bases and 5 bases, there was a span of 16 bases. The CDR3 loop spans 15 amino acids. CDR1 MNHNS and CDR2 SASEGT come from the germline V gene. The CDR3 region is CASSPLLGGDQPQHF. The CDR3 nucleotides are TGTGCCAGCAGTCCCCTTTTGGGGGGCGATCAGCCCCAGCATTTT.

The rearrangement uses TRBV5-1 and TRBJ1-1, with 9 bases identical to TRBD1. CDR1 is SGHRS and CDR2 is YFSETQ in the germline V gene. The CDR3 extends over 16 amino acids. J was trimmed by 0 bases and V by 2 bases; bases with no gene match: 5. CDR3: CASSFHGQGLNTEAFF. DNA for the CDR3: TGCGCCAGCAGCTTCCACGGACAGGGGTTGAACACTGAAGCTTTCTTT.

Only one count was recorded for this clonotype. The CDR3 region is CASSQGEVNTGELFF. CDR3 DNA sequence: TGCGCCAGCAGCCAAGGCGAGGTTAACACCGGGGAGCTGTTTTTT. The V and J genes are TRBV5-1 and TRBJ2-2; D gene uncertain. Trimming cost V 4 bases and J 2 bases, with 12 bases left between them. Per the germline V gene, CDR1 is SGHRS and CDR2 is YFSETQ. The CDR3 loop spans 15 amino acids.

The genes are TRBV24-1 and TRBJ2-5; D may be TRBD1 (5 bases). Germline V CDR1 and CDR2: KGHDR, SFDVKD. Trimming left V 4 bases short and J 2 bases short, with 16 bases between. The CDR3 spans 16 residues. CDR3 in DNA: TGTGCCACCAGTGACGCGACAGCCTTTGGGCAAGAGACCCAGTACTTC. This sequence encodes CATSDATAFGQETQYF.

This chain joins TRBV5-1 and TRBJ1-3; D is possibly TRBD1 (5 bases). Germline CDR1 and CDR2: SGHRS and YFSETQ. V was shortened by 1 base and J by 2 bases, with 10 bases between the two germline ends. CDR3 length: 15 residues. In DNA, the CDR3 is TGCGCCAGCAGCTTGCAGGGAATGGCTGGAAACACCATATATTTT. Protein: CASSLQGMAGNTIYF.